These 27 T cell receptor beta chains came from one sample sequenced in a study of PD-1 blockade in classical Hodgkin lymphoma. Method: immunoSEQ multiplex PCR; TCRdb's copy keeps in-frame clones and lacks some. The sample consists of some 64,000 clones, approximately 92% of them appearing once. All patients relapsed after autologous stem cell transplantation, and brentuximab vedotin exposure varied. This material consisted of peripheral blood mononuclear cells (PBMCs), taken at baseline. The receptors here all came from a human donor with classical Hodgkin lymphoma.

The genes are TRBV30 and TRBJ1-2, with 7 bases aligning to TRBD1. CDR3 length equals 13 residues. Germline loops: CDR1 GTSNPN, CDR2 SVGIG (reference sequence). With 3 bases clipped from V and 7 bases from J, the junction kept 8 bases outside the gene matches. This CDR3 is CAWRDDRVTGYTF. DNA for the CDR3: TGTGCCTGGAGGGACGACAGGGTTACTGGCTACACCTTC.

The DNA of the CDR3 is TGTGCCAGCAGTTACTCCAGAGTTGTCGACTATGGCTACACCTTC. Amino acids: CASSYSRVVDYGYTF. The chain recombines TRBV6-5 with TRBJ1-2; D ambiguous. V was clipped by 0 bases and J by 3 bases, with 11 bases between them. Germline-derived CDR1 and CDR2 are MNHEY and SVGAGI. CDR3 size: 15 residues.

The V call is TRBV19, the J call TRBJ2-6; no firm D call. Per the germline V gene, CDR1 is LNHDA and CDR2 is SQIVND (reference sequence). This CDR3 spans 15 amino acids. V was clipped by 3 bases and J by 0 bases, with 6 bases between them. The CDR3 DNA is TGTGCCAGTAGTATTTCTATCTCTGGGGCCAACGTCCTGACTTTC. Translation gives CASSISISGANVLTF.

The chain has TRBV7-9 and TRBJ1-4; D uncertain. Trimming took off 6 bases at V and 5 bases at J, with 4 bases between the two ends. This CDR3 spans 11 amino acids. Germline assignment: CDR1 SEHNR and CDR2 FQNEAQ (reference sequence). The DNA of the CDR3 is TGTGCCAGCAGAACGAATGAAAAACTGTTTTTT. Its translation: CASRTNEKLFF.

The chain carries TRBV15 and TRBJ1-5; D uncertain. The CDR3 has 15 residues. V lost 0 bases and J lost 7, with 13 bases in between. Per germline, CDR1 LNHNV and CDR2 YYDKDF (reference sequence). The CDR3 DNA is TGTGCCACCAGCAGAGAAGGGTACTGGAGCCAGCCCCAGCATTTT. This sequence encodes CATSREGYWSQPQHF.

The chain carries TRBV7-8 and TRBJ2-3, with 9 positions matching TRBD2. CDR3 length: 16 amino acids. The germline CDR1 and CDR2 sequences are SGHVS and FQNEAQ. Germline trimming cut 3 bases from V and 3 bases from J; bases unmatched to any gene: 7. The CDR3 DNA reads TGTGCCAGCAGCTTTCGCCTAGCGGGGTTGACAGATACGCAGTATTTT. This encodes CASSFRLAGLTDTQYF.

V usage is TRBV5-5 and J usage is TRBJ1-2, with D unresolved. CDR3 length: 13 residues. Between the trimmed V and J ends, which lost 4 bases and 3 bases, there was a span of 10 bases. Germline V gene lookup returns CDR1 SGHKS and CDR2 YYEKEE (reference sequence). The CDR3 region is CASSLDGYYGYTF. The CDR3 region has the DNA TGTGCCAGCAGCCTGGACGGATACTATGGCTACACCTTC.

The chain employs TRBV27 and TRBJ2-7; 9 nucleotides agree with TRBD1. The junction had 5 bases not matched to a gene; V was cut back by 0 bases and J by 8 bases. The CDR3 spans 14 residues. Per germline, CDR1 MNHEY and CDR2 SMNVEV (reference sequence). As DNA, the CDR3 is TGTGCCAGCAGTTTATCCGCGGGACAGGGTAAGCAGTACTTC. This encodes CASSLSAGQGKQYF.

Here the CDR3 reads CATSSDLYSPVLNEQFF. The CDR3 nucleotides are TGTGCCACCAGCAGCGACCTGTATTCGCCAGTGCTGAATGAGCAGTTCTTC. The gene calls are TRBV15 and TRBJ2-1; no definite D call. Germline lookup yields CDR1 LNHNV and CDR2 YYDKDF (reference sequence). This CDR3 spans 17 amino acids. The ends were cut back, 3 bases at V and 7 bases at J, with 22 bases in the middle.

The chain uses TRBV19 and TRBJ1-5, with D possibly being TRBD1 (5 bases). V gave up 3 bases and J gave up 5 bases, with 8 bases separating them. CDR1 and CDR2 from the germline V gene are LNHDA and SQIVND (reference sequence). This CDR3 is built from 13 residues. CDR3 amino acids: CASSIRGHQPQHF. The CDR3 bases are TGTGCCAGTAGTATTAGGGGCCATCAGCCCCAGCATTTT.

The chain's CDR3 is CASRRALNQPQHF. The CDR3 nucleotides are TGTGCCAGCAGACGGGCCCTCAATCAGCCCCAGCATTTT. The chain links TRBV6-1 to TRBJ1-5, with D hard to call. Germline V lookup: CDR1 MNHNS, CDR2 SASEGT. The CDR3 length is 13 residues. V was clipped by 6 bases and J by 3 bases, with 9 bases between them.

The CDR3 DNA reads TGTGCCAGCAGTGGGCAGGGGAACGAAAAACTGTTTTTT. This sequence encodes CASSGQGNEKLFF. The chain couples TRBV6-5 to TRBJ1-4, with D tentatively TRBD1 (6 bases). The CDR3 is 13 amino acids. Germline loops: CDR1 MNHEY, CDR2 SVGAGI. Trimming stripped 5 bases from V and 8 bases from J, with 12 bases between.

The chain is built from TRBV12-5 and TRBJ1-1; TRBD1 might be the D (6 bases). The CDR3 is 13 residues long. V lost 1 base to trimming and J lost 3 bases, with 6 bases between them. Germline V gene lookup returns CDR1 LGHNT and CDR2 FRNRAP. CDR3 sequence reads: CASGLGGHTEAFF. The CDR3, as DNA: TGTGCTAGTGGTTTGGGGGGGCACACTGAAGCTTTCTTT.

The gene calls are TRBV4-1 and TRBJ2-7; TRBD2 might be the D (5 bases). V dropped 3 bases and J dropped 2 bases, with 11 bases sitting between them. The CDR3 extends over 14 amino acids. The germline V gene has CDR1 MGHRA and CDR2 YSYEKL. The CDR3 reads CASSHYRGTYEQYF. DNA for the CDR3: TGCGCCAGCAGCCACTACCGGGGTACCTACGAGCAGTACTTC.

The V call is TRBV7-2, the J call TRBJ2-5; D unresolved. The CDR3 covers 13 residues. V lost 2 bases and J lost 3, with 7 bases in between. Looked up from germline, CDR1 is SGHTA and CDR2 is FQGNSA. CDR3 coding DNA: TGTGCCAGCAGCTTACTCTTGGAAGAGACCCAGTACTTC. This gives the protein CASSLLLEETQYF.

V gene TRBV5-4 combines with J gene TRBJ2-3; TRBD1 matches 8 bases. The germline gives CDR1 SGHNT, CDR2 YYREEE (reference sequence). Trimming took 3 bases from V and 3 from J; bases not matched to a gene: 9. The CDR3 spans 16 residues. The CDR3 sequence: CASSSQTDRATDTQYF. In DNA form, the CDR3 reads TGTGCCAGCAGCTCTCAGACGGACAGGGCAACAGATACGCAGTATTTT.

This chain connects TRBV11-2 to TRBJ2-7; D unresolved. Trimming took off 5 bases at V and 0 bases at J, with 14 bases between the two ends. CDR3 size: 15 residues. Germline V gene data show CDR1 as SGHAT and CDR2 as FQNNGV. Here the CDR3 DNA reads TGTGCCAGCAGCCCCACTCGGCTTGCCTCCTACGAGCAGTACTTC. Its protein product is CASSPTRLASYEQYF.

V is TRBV2 and J is TRBJ1-1, with D uncertain. Trimming removed 5 bases from V and 0 bases from J, with 10 bases in between. Germline V gene sequence: CDR1 SNHLY, CDR2 FYNNEI. This CDR3 comprises 14 residues. DNA of the CDR3: TGTGCCAGCAGTTCCGGGGAACTGAACACTGAAGCTTTCTTT. Protein product: CASSSGELNTEAFF. The full variable domain, with the rest looked up from reference TRBV2 and TRBJ1-1, is EPEVTQTPSHQVTQMGQEVILRCVPISNHLYFYWYRQILGQKVEFLVSFYNNEISEKSEIFDDQFSVERPDGSNFTLKIRSTKLEDSAMYFCASSSGELNTEAFFGQGTRLTVV.

The chain links TRBV4-2 to TRBJ1-5; D unclear. Germline CDR1 reads LGHNA; CDR2 reads YNFKEQ. The CDR3 has 13 residues. Trimming cost V 0 bases and J 1 base, with 1 base left between them. This CDR3 reads CASSQESNQPQHF. Written as DNA, the CDR3 is TGTGCCAGCAGCCAAGAGAGCAATCAGCCCCAGCATTTT.

The chain joins TRBV6-1 to TRBJ2-7; D may be TRBD1 (6 bases). Per the germline V gene, CDR1 is MNHNS and CDR2 is SASEGT. V was cut by 8 bases and J by 3 bases, with 11 bases left in between. The CDR3 consists of 12 residues. The CDR3 region has the DNA TGTGCCAGCGCCCGGGACATCTACGAGCAGTACTTC. Translation: CASARDIYEQYF.

V is TRBV29-1 and J is TRBJ1-2, with D maybe TRBD1 (6 bases). Looked up from germline, CDR1 is SQVTM and CDR2 is ANQGSEA. This CDR3 spans 16 amino acids. V was pared by 6 bases and J by 8 bases, with 28 bases between. CDR3 bases: TGCAGCGTGAATCATCCCTTTACCACAGGTACAGGGGGCTACACCTTC. Its protein is CSVNHPFTTGTGGYTF.

V gene TRBV13 combines with J gene TRBJ2-3; a weak D match, TRBD2 (6 bases). The CDR3 is made up of 16 amino acids. Trimming pared 5 bases from V and 0 bases from J, leaving 15 bases between. Germline-derived CDR1 and CDR2 are PRHDT and FYEKMQ (reference sequence). CDR3 DNA: TGTGCCAGCAGCCTCTGGAGGGGATTTAGCACAGATACGCAGTATTTT. Residues: CASSLWRGFSTDTQYF.

This chain joins TRBV5-4 and TRBJ2-7; D is ambiguous. Trimming removed 4 bases from V and 3 bases from J, with 14 bases in between. The CDR3 has 14 amino acids. Germline values: CDR1 SGHNT, CDR2 YYREEE (reference sequence). CDR3 in amino acids: CASSDLAGDYEQYF. The CDR3 DNA is TGTGCCAGCAGCGACCTGGCTGGGGACTACGAGCAGTACTTC.

V usage is TRBV6-5 and J usage is TRBJ1-1; no reliable D call. The V end was cut by 2 bases, the J end by 1 base, with 8 bases between. CDR1 and CDR2 (germline): MNHEY, SVGAGI. The CDR3 is 14 residues long. CDR3: CASSYDPGNTEAFF. The CDR3 DNA reads TGTGCCAGCAGTTACGACCCGGGGAACACTGAAGCTTTCTTT.

The rearrangement joins TRBV5-8 to TRBJ2-7; 12 positions match TRBD2. Per the germline V gene, CDR1 is SGHTS and CDR2 is YDEGEE. The CDR3 is 15 amino acids. J was trimmed by 12 bases and V by 0 bases; bases with no gene match: 10. The CDR3 DNA is TGTGCCAGCAGCTTGGACCCTAGCGGGGGGGCCCGCAGGTACTTC. Translated: CASSLDPSGGARRYF.

The V and J genes are TRBV5-1 and TRBJ2-7, with D perhaps being TRBD1 or TRBD2 (5 bases each). V was clipped by 4 bases and J by 3 bases, with 11 bases between them. CDR3 length: 13 residues. Germline V gene data show CDR1 as SGHRS and CDR2 as YFSETQ. CDR3 nucleotide sequence: TGCGCCAGCAGCCACGGGGCAGACTACGAGCAGTACTTC. It encodes CASSHGADYEQYF.

A few counts support this clone. The chain has TRBV9 and TRBJ1-5; no firm D call. CDR3 length equals 13 residues. The germline V gene has CDR1 SGDLS and CDR2 YYNGEE. Trimming stripped 2 bases from V and 3 bases from J, with 6 bases between. The CDR3 loop is CASSVSTNQPQHF. DNA for the CDR3: TGTGCCAGCAGCGTCTCCACCAATCAGCCCCAGCATTTT.